This note documents a single T cell receptor (beta chain) sequence. As yet, its antigen is unknown. Germline V gene lookup returns CDR1 GTSNPN and CDR2 SVGIG (reference sequence). The CDR3 runs to 13 residues. Trimming at V came to 7 bases and at J to 5 bases, leaving 7 bases not matched to a gene. This entry is derived from a study of cytomegalovirus exposure and HLA in healthy donors. It was with 60 Vbeta and 13 Jbeta primers that the PCR ran. Some clones are missing from TCRdb's copy, which holds only in-frame ones; the method was immunoSEQ multiplex PCR. This repertoire shows 200,000 to 250,000 clones, around 86% found once; its top ten account for around 2.7%. Study-wide points: It was reported in a later analysis that an Asian-associated ancestry cluster showed fewer N-insertions than the roughly 660-donor mean. Rare TCR sequences predominated, though certain public TCRs were found in many donors. Later, an analysis showed that TCR beta chains associated with HLA were more clonally expanded than others that were equally common.

The receptor was isolated from a woman in her 40s in good health and CMV-seronegative. V is TRBV30 and J is TRBJ1-1; 10 bases map to TRBD1. The sample was PBMCs. The CDR3 protein is CASETGGRTEAFF. DNA of the CDR3: TGTGCCTCGGAGACAGGGGGCCGAACTGAAGCTTTCTTT.